This TCR beta chain was captured in a study of shared clonotypes between healthy human individuals. For genomic DNA, unsorted samples relied on 85 million to 100 million PBMCs. Trimming left V 1 base short and J 4 bases short, with 8 bases between. CDR3 length: 13 residues. In germline, CDR1 is SGHTA, CDR2 FQGNSA. Clones were sequenced by immunoSEQ multiplex PCR, and TCRdb holds only the in-frame ones, with some missing. This table holds a few hundred thousand clones, approximately 71% found once. This rearrangement joins TRBV7-2 to TRBJ2-7, with D unclear. Sequencing used PBMCs. This TCR came from a woman aged 40-49 years in good health. Some clones in this sample may be carry-over from other donors' samples. Here the CDR3 reads CASSLVTAYEQYF. CDR3 in DNA: TGTGCCAGCAGCTTAGTCACGGCTTACGAGCAGTACTTC.